The source of this T cell receptor (beta chain) is a study of cytomegalovirus exposure and HLA in healthy donors. General study points: Researchers catalogued approximately 170 TCR beta chains as cytomegalovirus-associated.

As to this clone: Its target is not known.

The CDR3 sequence is 18 residues long. Trimming cost V 6 bases and J 5 bases; bases outside gene matches: 18. Per germline, CDR1 SNHLY and CDR2 FYNNEI. The PCR contained 60 Vbeta and 13 Jbeta primers. Sequencing was performed with immunoSEQ multiplex PCR; in TCRdb, only in-frame clones are kept and a portion is missing. This repertoire shows about 160,000 clones, 85% found once; its top ten account for 1%. The receptor was isolated from a boy younger than 10 in good health and CMV-seronegative. V gene TRBV2 combines with J gene TRBJ2-5; the match to TRBD1 covers 10 bases. The sequencing sample was made of PBMCs. CDR3 region: CASSRRSPGQGRKETQYF. CDR3 nucleotides: TGTGCCAGCAGCCGAAGATCCCCGGGACAGGGGAGAAAGGAGACCCAGTACTTC.